This T cell receptor (beta chain) was found in a study of blood T cell repertoires in COVID-19 (dated by TCRdb to 2019 to 2021). In terms of the full investigation: Samples covering the acute and convalescent phases of COVID-19 were provided by collaborators in the United States, Italy and Spain. The samples were drawn from the first 160 participants of the ongoing ImmuneRACE study and from under 1,500 subjects provided by 6 global collaborators. A de-identified subject ID, COVID-19 status, age in years and sex were almost always included in the sample metadata. Deeply sampled blood TCRbeta repertoires from subjects exposed to, actively infected with, or recovered from COVID-19 were included in the dataset. The repertoires were released in a freely available public database meant as a resource for research on the immune response to SARS-CoV-2. HLA class I and class II types, where available, came from metadata supplied by the sample provider rather than from assay-based typing. The prospective study material was composed of cDNA or gDNA derived from T cells, B-cell-depleted T cells, or PBMCs.

The immunoSEQ Assay, a bias-controlled multiplex PCR, was used to amplify TCRbeta CDR3 regions from genomic DNA. The source study handled its data this way. Nucleated cell counts per sample were estimated from amplification of reference gene primers within the assay. Sequence reads were collapsed and filtered to measure the absolute abundance of every unique TCRbeta CDR3 rearrangement. Productive Simpson clonality was computed per sample as the square root of Simpson's diversity index over productive rearrangements. TCRdb mirrors the immuneACCESS table, restricted to in-frame sequences. Some clones are absent from its copies; in checked studies, under half trace to an unresolved V gene, and the reason for the others is unknown. The V and J calls and clone size come from that table; D and trimming were worked out from the DNA. Present in this sample are about 80,000 clones, about 90% of which were seen just once. Around 4.7% of the sample goes to the ten largest clones.

Whole blood was collected in K2EDTA tubes by collaborating institutions according to the institutions' own protocols. For TCRbeta analysis, collaborators shipped samples in one of three forms: frozen whole blood, isolated PBMCs, or DNA extracted from either of those sample types. Notes on this clone: Its antigen is not yet known. No per-base quality is available; no much larger clone lies one base away.

The germline V gene provides CDR1 SGHTA and CDR2 FQGNSA. Including cysteine and phenylalanine, the CDR3 has 17 amino acids. The retained sequence is limited to the CDR3, 51 bases, with the frame set at the first base. From V the trimming removes 2 bases and from J it removes 5 bases, while the gene matches leave 9 bases of the junction unaccounted for. Broader findings and caveats from the paper: Clinical and demographic metadata were provided uncurated, with the amount varying by source and participant.

The sequence is built from TRBV7-2 and TRBJ2-4; 10 junctional bases match TRBD1. The clonotype originates from a woman of 80 years or more with active or convalescent COVID-19. Sequences were obtained from peripheral blood. The DNA is TGTGCCAGCAGCTTAAGTTTTTGGGGGACAGGGGAAAACATTCAGTACTTC. Translated, this is CASSLSFWGTGENIQYF. The full variable domain, completed from the reference TRBV7-2 and TRBJ2-4 proteins outside the CDR3, reads GAGVSQSPSNKVTEKGKDVELRCDPISGHTALYWYRQSLGQGLEFLIYFQGNSAPDKSGLPSDRFSAERTGGSVSTLTIQRTQQEDSAVYLCASSLSFWGTGENIQYFGAGTRLSVL.